This T cell receptor beta chain is drawn from a study of metastatic and nonmetastatic thyroid tumors. TCRdb re-called clones via MiXCR from the PCR reads. This table holds some 50,000 clones, around 20% found once. The V gene lost 6 bases and the J gene lost 7 bases, with 10 bases spanning the gap. The CDR3 length is 12 residues. The germline V gene has CDR1 SGHNT and CDR2 YENEEA. Patients underwent thyroid surgery, and none had received any treatment before it. The table lists this clone with many counts. Its antigen is as yet unknown. Study-wide points: For both blood and tumor, malignant thyroid tumors reportedly showed significantly higher TCR beta diversity than benign nodules did.

The sequenced material came from blood. The clonotype comes from a male donor with papillary thyroid cancer or a benign thyroid nodule (not recorded which). Some clones in this sample may be carry-over from other donors' samples. The chain is built from TRBV11-3 and TRBJ2-1, with unresolved D. Here the CDR3 reads CASSLLENEQFF. For the CDR3, the DNA is TGTGCCAGCAGTTTGCTCGAAAATGAGCAGTTCTTC. Looking up the rest from reference TRBV11-3 and TRBJ2-1 gives the full variable domain: EAGVVQSPRYKIIEKKQPVAFWCNPISGHNTLYWYLQNLGQGPELLIRYENEEAVDDSQLPKDRFSAERLKGVDSTLKIQPAELGDSAVYLCASSLLENEQFFGPGTRLTVL.